Sequencing of this T cell receptor beta chain was carried out in a study of blood T cell repertoires in COVID-19 (dated by TCRdb to the early 2020s). As for the study more broadly: The collaborator samples originated in the United States, Italy and Spain and spanned the acute and convalescent phases of COVID-19. The prospective study material was composed of cDNA or gDNA derived from T cells, B-cell-depleted T cells, or PBMCs. Deeply sampled blood TCRbeta repertoires from subjects exposed to, actively infected with, or recovered from COVID-19 were included in the dataset. The repertoires were released in a freely available public database meant as a resource for research on the immune response to SARS-CoV-2. Samples were obtained from the ongoing ImmuneRACE study (first 160 participants) and from some 1,300 subjects provided by 6 global collaborators. A de-identified subject ID, COVID-19 status, age in years and sex were almost always included in the sample metadata. HLA class I and class II types, where available, came from metadata supplied by the sample provider rather than from assay-based typing. Broader findings and caveats from the paper: How much clinical and demographic metadata was included differed by source and by participant, and the metadata was provided uncurated.

TCRbeta CDR3 regions were amplified from genomic DNA using the immunoSEQ Assay, a bias-controlled multiplex PCR. Regarding the original processing steps: The number of nucleated cells in each sample was estimated by amplification of reference gene primers within the assay. Sequence reads were collapsed and filtered to measure the absolute abundance of every unique TCRbeta CDR3 rearrangement. For each sample, productive Simpson clonality was calculated by taking the square root of Simpson's diversity index across productive rearrangements. As stored in TCRdb, this immuneACCESS dataset retains in-frame rearrangements with V and J assigned. A fraction of the clones does not appear; measured against another copy, unresolved V genes explain less than half of the discrepancy, and the remainder lacks a known reason. V and J calls and clone size come straight from that table; D and trimming were deduced from the DNA. The sample profile shows about 130,000 clones; more than 75% of them were found once. The ten largest clones take up roughly 9.8% of the sample.

Taken from cysteine to phenylalanine, the CDR3 has 15 residues. Left in the record is the CDR3 DNA by itself, 45 bases read in frame from the first base. Trimming accounts for 2 bases at V and 5 bases at J, while the number of junction bases matched to no gene is 8. The germline V gene encodes CDR1 SGHDT and CDR2 YYEEEE. Samples from volunteer blood donors who had recovered from COVID-19 were contributed by a second Seattle source. Collaborating institutions collected whole blood in K2EDTA tubes following their own protocols. For TCRbeta analysis, collaborators shipped samples in one of three forms: frozen whole blood, isolated PBMCs, or DNA extracted from either of those sample types. As for this clone: Its recognized antigen is unknown. Per-nucleotide qualities are absent, and no much larger clonotype sits a single base away.

This clonotype originated in a man aged 55-75 years who had recovered from COVID-19. Sequenced sample: peripheral blood. The chain uses TRBV5-6 and TRBJ2-7; 9 bases in the junction line up with TRBD1. The CDR3 has the sequence CASSFGTGSSDEQYF. The DNA is TGTGCCAGCAGCTTCGGGACAGGGTCAAGTGACGAGCAGTACTTC.